What follows are 30 T cell receptor beta chains derived from one specimen sequenced in a study of early T cells in non-severe SARS-CoV-2 infection. Each CDR3 protein gets one entry after TCRdb re-called the 5' RACE reads with MiXCR. This table has about 60,000 distinct CDR3 sequences, roughly 9% appearing once. The sample consisted of whole blood. Source of these receptors: an adult who was a healthcare worker with PCR-confirmed SARS-CoV-2 infection or an uninfected control (not recorded which).

This clonotype occurred many times. The V gene is TRBV11-2, the J gene TRBJ2-1; a possible D gene is TRBD1 (7 bases). The CDR3 runs 16 residues. Germline V CDR1 and CDR2: SGHAT, FQNNGV. V was shortened by 2 bases and J by 4 bases, with 15 bases between the two germline ends. The CDR3 loop is CASSLQLAGGYNEQFF. The CDR3 DNA is TGTGCCAGCAGCTTACAACTAGCAGGGGGATACAATGAGCAGTTCTTC.

This clonotype was recorded many times. The chain joins TRBV7-2 to TRBJ2-7; D gene ambiguous. Germline V gives CDR1 SGHTA, CDR2 FQGNSA. This CDR3 region has 12 residues. Trimming shortened V by 0 bases and J by 2 bases, and 2 bases separated the two germline ends. CDR3 region: CASSLAAYEQYF. CDR3 sequence (DNA): TGTGCCAGCAGCTTAGCAGCCTACGAGCAGTACTTC.

The chain links TRBV10-1 to TRBJ2-5; D is unclear. V was trimmed by 1 base and J by 4 bases, leaving 7 bases between them. The CDR3 spans 13 residues. Per germline, CDR1 WNHNN and CDR2 SYGVQD (reference sequence). CDR3 region: CASSEWLGETQYF. The CDR3 bases are TGCGCCAGCAGTGAGTGGCTGGGAGAGACCCAGTACTTC.

V usage is TRBV2 and J usage is TRBJ2-5; TRBD2 aligns across 12 bases. This CDR3 region has 18 residues. V lost 3 bases and J lost 4; bases outside the gene matches: 12. Germline-derived CDR1 and CDR2 are SNHLY and FYNNEI. For the CDR3, the DNA is TGTGCCAGCAGTGACCCCAAAGCTAGCGGGAGGGCCGGAGAGACCCAGTACTTC. Translating it yields CASSDPKASGRAGETQYF.

V is TRBV4-3 and J is TRBJ2-7; D might be TRBD1 (6 bases). Trimming removed 0 bases at V and 4 bases at J, with 16 bases between. This CDR3 has 16 amino acids. In germline, CDR1 is LGHNA, CDR2 YSLEER. The CDR3 DNA reads TGCGCCAGCAGCCAAGATGTAAGACAGGAAGGGTACGAGCAGTACTTC. It translates to CASSQDVRQEGYEQYF.

Many counts were recorded for this clonotype. The chain links TRBV5-1 to TRBJ2-5, with D uncertain. Deletions cut 4 bases from V and 1 base from J, with 8 bases between. Per the germline V gene, CDR1 is SGHRS and CDR2 is YFSETQ. The CDR3 consists of 13 residues. The CDR3 here is CASSPDPQETQYF. The CDR3 nucleotides read TGCGCCAGCAGCCCCGACCCCCAAGAGACCCAGTACTTC.

This clonotype was seen only a few times. The chain joins TRBV19 to TRBJ1-4; D unclear. Germline V gene lookup returns CDR1 LNHDA and CDR2 SQIVND (reference sequence). The CDR3 spans 12 residues. V lost 6 bases and J 8 bases, leaving 10 bases between the germline ends. This CDR3 reads CASSDPSEKLFF. In nucleotides, the CDR3 is TGTGCCAGTAGCGACCCCAGCGAAAAACTGTTTTTT.

This clonotype came up many times. The chain links TRBV2 to TRBJ2-1; maybe TRBD1 (5 bases). V was trimmed by 10 bases and J by 4 bases, leaving 17 bases between them. CDR1 and CDR2 (germline): SNHLY, FYNNEI. The CDR3 sequence is 14 residues long. The CDR3 nucleotides are TGTGCCACCCGACAGTCTCACACATACAATGAGCAGTTCTTC. Its protein is CATRQSHTYNEQFF.

V usage is TRBV5-1 and J usage is TRBJ1-2; no definite D call. V was pared by 7 bases and J by 5 bases, with 12 bases between. This CDR3 contains 12 residues. The germline CDR1 and CDR2 sequences are SGHRS and YFSETQ. CDR3 loop: CASGDTRYGYTF. The CDR3 DNA is TGCGCCAGCGGCGACACGCGTTATGGCTACACCTTC.

The chain is built from TRBV7-2 and TRBJ1-2, with a tentative D call TRBD1 (5 bases). V lost 5 bases, J lost 7 bases, and 17 bases lay in between. The CDR3 is 14 amino acids. CDR1 SGHTA and CDR2 FQGNSA come from the germline V gene. In nucleotides, the CDR3 is TGTGCCAGCAGCCGCATCCAAGGGGCAGGTGGCTACACCTTC. Its translation is CASSRIQGAGGYTF.

The chain is built from TRBV28 and TRBJ2-3, with D perhaps matching TRBD2 (6 bases). CDR3 length: 14 residues. Per germline, CDR1 MDHEN and CDR2 SYDVKM. V shed 1 base and J shed 3 bases, with 8 bases lying between them. Written as DNA, the CDR3 is TGTGCCAGCAGTTTATTACTAGCAACAGATACGCAGTATTTT. It specifies CASSLLLATDTQYF. Looking up the rest from reference TRBV28 and TRBJ2-3 gives the full variable domain: DVKVTQSSRYLVKRTGEKVFLECVQDMDHENMFWYRQDPGLGLRLIYFSYDVKMKEKGDIPEGYSVSREKKERFSLILESASTNQTSMYLCASSLLLATDTQYFGPGTRLTVL.

J is TRBJ1-6 and V is TRBV7-3, with D maybe TRBD1 (6 bases). Germline CDR1 is SGHTA and CDR2 is FQGTGA. Trimming pared 5 bases from V and 5 bases from J, leaving 10 bases between. This CDR3 is 14 amino acids long. CDR3 sequence: CASSRTANNSPLHF. CDR3 nucleotides: TGTGCCAGCAGCCGGACAGCTAATAATTCACCCCTCCACTTT.

This clonotype was counted ten times or more. The V call is TRBV5-4, the J call TRBJ1-5; no definite D call. This CDR3 comprises 19 residues. V dropped 2 bases and J dropped 3 bases, with 24 bases sitting between them. Germline-derived CDR1 and CDR2 are SGHNT and YYREEE (reference sequence). CDR3 loop: CASSFPADPGRHHNQPQHF. CDR3 DNA sequence: TGTGCCAGCAGCTTTCCGGCAGATCCCGGAAGACACCACAATCAGCCCCAGCATTTT.

This clonotype has a handful of counts. The chain recombines TRBV2 with TRBJ2-7, with 7 positions matching TRBD1. Germline-derived CDR1 and CDR2 are SNHLY and FYNNEI. V lost 6 bases, J lost 3 bases, and 11 bases stayed unmatched. The CDR3 is 15 residues long. In nucleotides, the CDR3 is TGTGCCAGCAGGTTAACAGGGGTGGGTGGCTACGAGCAGTACTTC. Protein: CASRLTGVGGYEQYF.

Ten or more counts support this clonotype. The gene calls are TRBV11-1 and TRBJ2-1, with 10 bases aligning to TRBD2. With 5 bases clipped from V and 11 bases from J, the junction kept 9 bases outside the gene matches. The CDR3 runs 14 residues. The germline CDR1 and CDR2 sequences are SGHAT and FQDESV (reference sequence). The CDR3 sequence: CASSKKREGLQQFF. For the CDR3, the DNA is TGTGCCAGCAGCAAAAAGCGGGAGGGCCTCCAGCAGTTCTTC.

This clonotype has at least ten counts. The chain carries TRBV18 and TRBJ1-6, with 10 bases fitting TRBD1. The germline V gene has CDR1 KGHSH and CDR2 LQKENI. The CDR3 contains 15 residues. V lost 3 bases and J lost 8; bases outside the gene matches: 4. DNA of the CDR3: TGTGCCAGCTCACCTGCCGGGACAGGGGATTCACCCCTCCACTTT. Its protein is CASSPAGTGDSPLHF.

The gene calls are TRBV12-3 or TRBV12-4 and TRBJ1-1; possibly TRBD1 for D (5 bases). The CDR3 is 14 residues long. Between the trimmed V and J ends, which lost 2 bases and 11 bases, there was a span of 18 bases. CDR3 DNA sequence: TGTGCCAGCAGTTTATTTGGGGCGACTATAGAGGCTTTCTTT. Translation: CASSLFGATIEAFF.

The chain joins TRBV6-1 to TRBJ2-3, with a possible D match to TRBD1 (6 bases). Germline-derived CDR1 and CDR2 are MNHNS and SASEGT. The V end was cut by 4 bases, the J end by 2 bases, with 13 bases between. The CDR3 runs to 15 residues. CDR3 DNA: TGTGCCAGCAGTGTAGGGGGACCTGTCACAGATACGCAGTATTTT. Protein sequence: CASSVGGPVTDTQYF.

CDR3 nucleotides: TGTGCCAGCAGTACGGGACAGCTGAACACCGGGGAGCTGTTTTTT. Protein product: CASSTGQLNTGELFF. The gene calls are TRBV28 and TRBJ2-2; 7 positions match TRBD1. Trimming took 5 bases from V and 1 from J; bases not matched to a gene: 4. Per the germline V gene, CDR1 is MDHEN and CDR2 is SYDVKM. This CDR3 has 15 residues.

The chain recombines TRBV4-3 with TRBJ2-7; D is ambiguous. The CDR3 totals 14 residues. The V and J ends lost 1 base and 0 bases respectively, with 7 bases between them. Germline V CDR1 and CDR2: LGHNA, YSLEER. For the CDR3, the DNA is TGCGCCAGCAGCCAAGTAGTCAACTCCTACGAGCAGTACTTC. Protein product: CASSQVVNSYEQYF.

The chain carries TRBV12-3 or TRBV12-4 and TRBJ2-5; D is ambiguous. Deletions cut 2 bases from V and 3 bases from J, with 4 bases between. The CDR3 has 12 amino acids. This CDR3 reads CASSLTEETQYF. The CDR3 nucleotides are TGTGCCAGCAGTTTAACCGAAGAGACCCAGTACTTC.

This clonotype was counted at least ten times. The chain has TRBV2 and TRBJ2-2, with TRBD2 identical over 8 bases. This CDR3 spans 15 amino acids. V shed 6 bases, J shed 0 bases, and the junction held 3 bases outside the gene matches. In germline, CDR1 is SNHLY, CDR2 FYNNEI. The CDR3 loop reads CASSGTRSNTGELFF. Written as DNA, the CDR3 is TGTGCCAGCAGCGGGACTAGGTCGAACACCGGGGAGCTGTTTTTT.

The table lists this clonotype with a few counts. The chain combines TRBV10-2 with TRBJ1-1, with 7 bases aligning to TRBD1. The germline V gene has CDR1 WSHSY and CDR2 SAAADI. J gave up 5 bases and V 7 bases, and 10 bases lay outside the gene matches. The CDR3 contains 14 residues. The CDR3 region has the DNA TGCGCCAGCACCCCAGGGGGGGGTGGAACTGAAGCTTTCTTT. Protein sequence: CASTPGGGGTEAFF.

The chain employs TRBV19 and TRBJ2-3; no clear D gene. V was shortened by 5 bases and J by 2 bases, with 11 bases between the two germline ends. The CDR3 totals 14 residues. Germline V lookup: CDR1 LNHDA, CDR2 SQIVND (reference sequence). The chain's CDR3 is CASSWADLTDTQYF. The CDR3 DNA follows: TGTGCCAGTAGTTGGGCAGATCTCACAGATACGCAGTATTTT.

In this sample, this clonotype turned up many times. J is TRBJ2-1 and V is TRBV7-9; D unclear. The CDR3 has 13 residues. CDR1 and CDR2 (germline): SEHNR, FQNEAQ (reference sequence). V lost 1 base to trimming and J lost 5 bases, with 6 bases between them. The chain's CDR3 is CASSLGADNEQFF. The CDR3 region has the DNA TGTGCCAGCAGCTTAGGGGCGGACAATGAGCAGTTCTTC.

J is TRBJ2-5 and V is TRBV5-4, with TRBD2 identical over 11 bases. Germline V CDR1 and CDR2: SGHNT, YYREEE (reference sequence). The CDR3 extends over 15 amino acids. V lost 1 base, J lost 2 bases, and 1 base stayed unmatched. As DNA, the CDR3 is TGTGCCAGCAGCTTGACTAGCGGGGGACAAGAGACCCAGTACTTC. This translates into CASSLTSGGQETQYF.

The chain uses TRBV7-3 and TRBJ2-5; D possibly corresponds to TRBD2 (5 bases). CDR1 and CDR2 from the germline V gene are SGHTA and FQGTGA. The ends were cut back, 4 bases at V and 4 bases at J, with 10 bases in the middle. This CDR3 comprises 13 residues. Here the CDR3 DNA reads TGTGCCAGCAGCTCAACGAGGGCAGAGACCCAGTACTTC. Translating it yields CASSSTRAETQYF.

This clonotype has at least ten counts. The chain employs TRBV7-2 and TRBJ2-1, with unresolved D. Trimming left V 4 bases short and J 0 bases short, with 7 bases between. The CDR3 has 14 amino acids. The germline CDR1 and CDR2 sequences are SGHTA and FQGNSA. This CDR3 is CASSSLSSYNEQFF. The CDR3 DNA sequence: TGTGCCAGCAGCTCCCTGAGCTCCTACAATGAGCAGTTCTTC.

This clonotype was seen a handful of times. This chain uses TRBV28 with TRBJ2-7; no clear D. Germline V CDR1 and CDR2: MDHEN, SYDVKM. CDR3 length: 13 residues. V lost 2 bases and J lost 3, with 8 bases in between. In DNA, the CDR3 is TGTGCCAGCAGTTTAAATCACGTCTACGAGCAGTACTTC. Amino acids: CASSLNHVYEQYF.

This clonotype was detected ten times or more. The gene calls are TRBV7-6 and TRBJ2-7, with D tentatively TRBD1 (6 bases). The CDR3 extends over 15 amino acids. V was cut by 1 base and J by 3 bases, with 13 bases left in between. Germline assignment: CDR1 SGHVS and CDR2 FNYEAQ. The CDR3 region is CASSLGTDIIYEQYF. The CDR3 coding sequence is TGTGCCAGCAGCTTAGGGACAGATATCATCTACGAGCAGTACTTC.